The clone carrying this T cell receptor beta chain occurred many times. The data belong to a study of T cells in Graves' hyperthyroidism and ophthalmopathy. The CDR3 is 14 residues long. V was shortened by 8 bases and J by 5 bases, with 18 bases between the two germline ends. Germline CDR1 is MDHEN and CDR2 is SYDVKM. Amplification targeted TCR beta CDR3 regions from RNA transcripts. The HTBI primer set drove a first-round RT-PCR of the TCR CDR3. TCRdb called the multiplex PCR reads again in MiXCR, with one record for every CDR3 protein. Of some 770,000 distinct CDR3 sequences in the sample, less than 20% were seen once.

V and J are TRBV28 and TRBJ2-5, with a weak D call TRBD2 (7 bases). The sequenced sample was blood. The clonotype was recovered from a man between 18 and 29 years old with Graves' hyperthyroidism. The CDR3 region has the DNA TGTGCCAGCGCTTTGGGGGGGCAGCGGGAGACCCAGTACTTC. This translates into CASALGGQRETQYF. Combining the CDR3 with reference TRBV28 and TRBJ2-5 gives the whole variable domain DVKVTQSSRYLVKRTGEKVFLECVQDMDHENMFWYRQDPGLGLRLIYFSYDVKMKEKGDIPEGYSVSREKKERFSLILESASTNQTSMYLCASALGGQRETQYFGPGTRLLVL.